Listed below are T cell receptor beta chains from one sample, sequenced in a study of shared clonotypes between healthy human individuals. Clones were read by immunoSEQ multiplex PCR, and TCRdb kept only the in-frame ones, dropping some. The repertoire holds approximately 1.9 million clones, around 93% seen once, with approximately 1.7% in the top ten. Input material: naive CD8+ T cells from PBMCs. The receptors come from a man aged 18 to 29 in good health. Some clones in this sample may be carry-over from other donors' samples. CDR3s leave out the opening cysteine and the closing phenylalanine or tryptophan.

TRBJ1-1 12 TRBV7-8 ASSLVRGSTEAF
TRBJ2-3 11 TRBV6-5 ASSTSGWDTQY
TRBJ1-3 12 TRBV19 ASSISVGWNTIY
TRBJ2-7 12 TRBV19 ASSFGTLSYEQY
TRBJ1-2 12 TRBV6-6 ASSYPATGLGYT
TRBJ2-1 15 TRBV7-6 ASSPTRTSGSFYEQF
TRBJ2-2 14 TRBV27 ASSFTAGGQVGELF
TRBJ1-2 10 TRBV6-5 ATRQGRDGYT
TRBJ2-3 9 TRBV29-1 SVREPDTQY
TRBJ2-5 13 TRBV29-1 SVEVASLAPETQY
TRBJ1-1 13 TRBV9 ASSVAARKNTEAF
TRBJ1-1 12 TRBV7-6 ASSLGQGSPEAF
TRBJ2-1 11 TRBV27 AATSGSYNEQF
TRBJ2-2 13 TRBV28 ASSEIRGASGELF
TRBJ1-2 13 TRBV4-3 ASSPRRGLNYGYT
TRBJ1-5 13 TRBV9 ASSVGGGVNQPQH
TRBJ2-7 14 TRBV4-3 ASSQSQSRELYEQY
TRBJ2-5 11 TRBV27 ASSFFGGETQY
TRBJ2-3 12 TRBV10-3 ATLIGPSTDTQY
TRBJ1-1 9 TRBV27 ASRRGTEAF
TRBJ1-5 12 TRBV27 ASSLGQGVGPQH
TRBJ2-2 14 TRBV30 AWRPIALAGVGELF
TRBJ1-5 11 TRBV27 ASSLRMGWPQH
TRBJ2-2 11 TRBV19 ASSKDLTGELF
TRBJ1-2 11 TRBV7-9 ASLDSADYGYT
TRBJ2-7 12 TRBV5-5 ASSWPRDSYEQY
TRBJ1-5 11 TRBV2 ASSEYGYQPQH
TRBJ2-7 13 TRBV5-4 ASSLTGGKYYEQY
TRBJ1-5 13 TRBV28 ATLLTWGRNQPQH
TRBJ1-1 11 TRBV19 ASHTTGYTEAF
TRBJ2-3 12 TRBV27 ASSAGALTDTQY
TRBJ2-7 12 TRBV11-2 ASSFGDRAYEQY
TRBJ2-7 10 TRBV29-1 SGATSPYEQY
TRBJ2-1 13 TRBV27 ASKLLAGGLNEQF
TRBJ2-6 17 TRBV9 ASSVDSTIQSSGANVLT
TRBJ1-1 12 TRBV9 ASSVEGRGTEAF
TRBJ2-7 11 TRBV7-9 ASSPGGKREQY
TRBJ2-7 11 TRBV27 ASSLGHSYEQY
TRBJ2-1 13 TRBV10-3 AISGGLAANNEQF
TRBJ2-1 12 TRBV29-1 SVDGGAILNEQF
TRBJ1-2 16 TRBV7-3 ASSLPPGQRRPNYGYT
TRBJ1-5 14 TRBV6-1 ASSESRVRGGQPQH
TRBJ2-1 10 TRBV27 ASSGVYNEQF
TRBJ2-7 13 TRBV9 ASSVDLAGGKEQY
TRBJ2-7 12 TRBV7-6 ASSLGRGAYEQY
TRBJ2-5 14 TRBV14 ASSHPTSGQQETQY
TRBJ2-7 13 TRBV27 ASSSARGGWDEQY
TRBJ1-5 11 TRBV27 ASSLSGNQPQH
TRBJ1-2 16 TRBV5-1 ASSPYVPGQGDNYGYT
TRBJ1-4 14 TRBV27 ASSLSVLGLGEKLF
TRBJ2-1 14 TRBV9 ASSVVSGGSYNEQF
TRBJ2-7 15 TRBV11-2 ASSPSFLGGRVYEQY
TRBJ1-3 11 TRBV5-6 ASGQGGGNTIY
TRBJ2-5 10 TRBV6-5 ASTSQRERQY
TRBJ2-5 10 TRBV7-9 ASSLGVETQY